The entry below describes one TCR beta chain. The sample is drawn from a study of T cell changes during pregnancy in multiple sclerosis. The CDR3 is 15 residues long. Trimming cost V 5 bases and J 4 bases; bases outside gene matches: 8. CDR1 is MNHNS and CDR2 is SASEGT in the germline V gene. Here immunoSEQ multiplex PCR was the method, and the copy in TCRdb shows in-frame clones only, minus some. The table records 73,000 or so clones, about 90% of them present only once. The material was peripheral blood, obtained in the second trimester of pregnancy. This receptor was identified in a female donor with multiple sclerosis, enrolled in a pregnancy study. This chain uses TRBV6-1 with TRBJ2-1, with 7 positions matching TRBD2. The CDR3 loop reads CASSPVGGEYNEQFF. The DNA for the CDR3 is TGTGCCAGCAGTCCCGTGGGGGGGGAATACAATGAGCAGTTCTTC.